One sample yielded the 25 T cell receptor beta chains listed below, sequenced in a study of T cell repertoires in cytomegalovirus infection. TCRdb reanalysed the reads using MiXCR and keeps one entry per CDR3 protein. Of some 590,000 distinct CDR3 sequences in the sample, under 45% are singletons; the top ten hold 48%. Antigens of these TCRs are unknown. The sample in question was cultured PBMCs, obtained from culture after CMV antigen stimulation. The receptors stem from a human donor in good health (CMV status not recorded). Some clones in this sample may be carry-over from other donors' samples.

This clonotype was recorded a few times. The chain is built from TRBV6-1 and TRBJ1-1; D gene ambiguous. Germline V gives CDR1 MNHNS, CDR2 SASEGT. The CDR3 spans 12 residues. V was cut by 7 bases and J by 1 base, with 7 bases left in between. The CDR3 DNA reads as TGTGCCAGCAACCTACCGAACACTGAAGCTTTCTTT. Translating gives CASNLPNTEAFF.

Here the CDR3 reads CASSKTTGVPEAFF. The DNA for the CDR3 is TGTGCCAGCAGTAAGACGACAGGGGTCCCTGAAGCTTTCTTT. This chain connects TRBV2 to TRBJ1-1; the match to TRBD1 covers 8 bases. Losses at the gene ends were 5 bases for V and 6 bases for J; bases not matched to a gene: 8. The CDR3 length is 14 residues. CDR1 is SNHLY, CDR2 FYNNEI, per germline. Together with reference TRBV2 and TRBJ1-1, the CDR3 gives the full variable domain: EPEVTQTPSHQVTQMGQEVILRCVPISNHLYFYWYRQILGQKVEFLVSFYNNEISEKSEIFDDQFSVERPDGSNFTLKIRSTKLEDSAMYFCASSKTTGVPEAFFGQGTRLTVV.

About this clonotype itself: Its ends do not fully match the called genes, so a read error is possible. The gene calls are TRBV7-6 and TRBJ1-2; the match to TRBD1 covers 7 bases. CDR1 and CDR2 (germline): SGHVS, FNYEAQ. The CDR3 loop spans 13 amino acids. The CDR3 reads CASSLNPDREGIF. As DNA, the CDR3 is TGTGCCAGCAGCTTAAACCCCGACAGGGAGGGGATCTTC.

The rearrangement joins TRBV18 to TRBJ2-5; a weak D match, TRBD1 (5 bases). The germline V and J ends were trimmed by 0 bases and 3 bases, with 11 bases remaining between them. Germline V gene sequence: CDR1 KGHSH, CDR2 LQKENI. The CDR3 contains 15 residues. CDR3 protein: CASSPPAGLKETQYF. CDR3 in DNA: TGTGCCAGCTCACCACCCGCAGGGTTAAAAGAGACCCAGTACTTC.

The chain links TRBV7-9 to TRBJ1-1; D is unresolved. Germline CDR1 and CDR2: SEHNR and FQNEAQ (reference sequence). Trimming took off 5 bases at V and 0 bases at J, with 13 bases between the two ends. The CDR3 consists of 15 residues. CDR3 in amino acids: CASSPRAGLNTEAFF. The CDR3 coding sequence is TGTGCCAGCAGCCCGAGGGCCGGATTGAACACTGAAGCTTTCTTT.

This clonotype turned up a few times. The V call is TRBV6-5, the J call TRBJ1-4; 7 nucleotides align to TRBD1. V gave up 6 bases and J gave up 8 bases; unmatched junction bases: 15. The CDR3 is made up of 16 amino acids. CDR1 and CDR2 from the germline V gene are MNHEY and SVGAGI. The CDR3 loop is CASSVHIGTAGEKLFF. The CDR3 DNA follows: TGTGCCAGCAGCGTCCATATTGGGACAGCGGGAGAAAAACTGTTTTTT.

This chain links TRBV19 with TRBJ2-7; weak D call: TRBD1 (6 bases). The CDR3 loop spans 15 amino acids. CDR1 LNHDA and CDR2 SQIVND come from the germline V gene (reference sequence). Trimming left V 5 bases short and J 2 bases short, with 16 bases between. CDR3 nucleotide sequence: TGTGCCAGTAGTCCTTTAGGACAGACGGCCTACGAGCAGTACTTC. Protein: CASSPLGQTAYEQYF. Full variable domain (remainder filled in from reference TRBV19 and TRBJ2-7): DGGITQSPKYLFRKEGQNVTLSCEQNLNHDAMYWYRQDPGQGLRLIYYSQIVNDFQKGDIAEGYSVSREKKESFPLTVTSAQKNPTAFYLCASSPLGQTAYEQYFGPGTRLTVT.

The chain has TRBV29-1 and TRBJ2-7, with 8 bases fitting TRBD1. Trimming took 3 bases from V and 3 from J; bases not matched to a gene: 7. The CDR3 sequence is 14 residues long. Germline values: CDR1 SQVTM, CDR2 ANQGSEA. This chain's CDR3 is CSVDSSGQGYEQYF. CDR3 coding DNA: TGCAGCGTTGATTCGTCCGGACAGGGCTACGAGCAGTACTTC.

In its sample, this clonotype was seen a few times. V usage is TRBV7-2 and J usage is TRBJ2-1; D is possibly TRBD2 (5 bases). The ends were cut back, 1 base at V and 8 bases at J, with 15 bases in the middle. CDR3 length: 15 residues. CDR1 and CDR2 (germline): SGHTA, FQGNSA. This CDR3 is CASSLVTSTIDEQFF. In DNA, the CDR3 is TGTGCCAGCAGCTTAGTAACTAGTACAATCGATGAGCAGTTCTTC.

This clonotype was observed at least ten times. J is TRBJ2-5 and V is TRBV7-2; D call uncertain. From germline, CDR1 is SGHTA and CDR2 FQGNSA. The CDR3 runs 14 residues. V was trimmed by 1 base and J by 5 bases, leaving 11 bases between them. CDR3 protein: CASSLDGVMETQYF. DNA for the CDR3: TGTGCCAGCAGCTTAGATGGGGTAATGGAGACCCAGTACTTC.

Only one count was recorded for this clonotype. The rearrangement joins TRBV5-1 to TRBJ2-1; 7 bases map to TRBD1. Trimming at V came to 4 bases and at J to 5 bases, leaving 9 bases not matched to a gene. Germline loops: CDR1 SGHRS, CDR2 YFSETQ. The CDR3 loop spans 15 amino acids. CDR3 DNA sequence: TGCGCCAGCAGCAAGGGACAGTCAGGCAACAATGAGCAGTTCTTC. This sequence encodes CASSKGQSGNNEQFF. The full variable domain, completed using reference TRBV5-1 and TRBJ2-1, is KAGVTQTPRYLIKTRGQQVTLSCSPISGHRSVSWYQQTPGQGLQFLFEYFSETQRNKGNFPGRFSGRQFSNSRSEMNVSTLELGDSALYLCASSKGQSGNNEQFFGPGTRLTVL.

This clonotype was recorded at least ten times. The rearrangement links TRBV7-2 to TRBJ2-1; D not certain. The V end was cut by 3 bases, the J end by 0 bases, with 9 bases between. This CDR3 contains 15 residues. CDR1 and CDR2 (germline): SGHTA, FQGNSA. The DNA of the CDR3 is TGTGCCAGCAGCTTCACCCCGAGCTCCTACAATGAGCAGTTCTTC. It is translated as CASSFTPSSYNEQFF. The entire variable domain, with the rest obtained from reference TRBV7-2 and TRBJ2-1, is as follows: GAGVSQSPSNKVTEKGKDVELRCDPISGHTALYWYRQSLGQGLEFLIYFQGNSAPDKSGLPSDRFSAERTGGSVSTLTIQRTQQEDSAVYLCASSFTPSSYNEQFFGPGTRLTVL.

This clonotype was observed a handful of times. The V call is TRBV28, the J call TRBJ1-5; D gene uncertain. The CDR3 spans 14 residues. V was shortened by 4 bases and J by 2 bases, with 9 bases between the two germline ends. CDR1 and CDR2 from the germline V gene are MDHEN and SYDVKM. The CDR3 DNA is TGTGCCAGCAGTTCCATGACTGGCAATCAGCCCCAGCATTTT. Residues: CASSSMTGNQPQHF.

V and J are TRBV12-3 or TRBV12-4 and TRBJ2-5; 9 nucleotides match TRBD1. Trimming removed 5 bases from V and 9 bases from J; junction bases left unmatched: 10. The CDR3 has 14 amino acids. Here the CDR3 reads CASSKSGTGTSQYF. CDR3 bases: TGTGCCAGCAGTAAGTCCGGGACAGGGACGTCCCAGTACTTC.

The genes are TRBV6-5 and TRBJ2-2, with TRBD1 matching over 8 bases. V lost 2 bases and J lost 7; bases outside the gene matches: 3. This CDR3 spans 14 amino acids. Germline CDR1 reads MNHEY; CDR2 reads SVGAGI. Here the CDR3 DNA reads TGTGCCAGCAGTTACGACAGGGGAATCGGGGAGCTGTTTTTT. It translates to CASSYDRGIGELFF.

The CDR3 loop reads CASSQDFTGTHTGKSRNIQYF. CDR3 nucleotide sequence: TGCGCCAGCAGCCAAGATTTTACCGGGACTCACACCGGGAAGTCGCGAAACATTCAGTACTTC. This chain uses TRBV4-1 with TRBJ2-4, with D possibly matching TRBD2 (6 bases). Germline loops: CDR1 MGHRA, CDR2 YSYEKL. The CDR3 runs 21 residues. V was shortened by 0 bases and J by 6 bases, with 30 bases between the two germline ends.

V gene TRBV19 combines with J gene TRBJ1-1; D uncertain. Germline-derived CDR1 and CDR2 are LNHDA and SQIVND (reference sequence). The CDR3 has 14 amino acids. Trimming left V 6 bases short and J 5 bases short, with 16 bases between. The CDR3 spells CASRERREGTEAFF. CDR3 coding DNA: TGTGCCAGTAGGGAAAGGAGGGAGGGTACTGAAGCTTTCTTT.

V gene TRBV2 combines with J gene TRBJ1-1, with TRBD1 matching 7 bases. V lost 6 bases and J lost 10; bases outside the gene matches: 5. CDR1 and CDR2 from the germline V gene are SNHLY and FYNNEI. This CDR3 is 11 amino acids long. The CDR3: CASSGQGGAFF. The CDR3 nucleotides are TGTGCCAGCAGCGGGCAGGGGGGAGCTTTCTTT.

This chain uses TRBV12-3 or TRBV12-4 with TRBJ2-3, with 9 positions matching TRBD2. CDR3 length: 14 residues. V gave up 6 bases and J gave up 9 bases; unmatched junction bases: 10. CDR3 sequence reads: CASSPQRGAPTQYF. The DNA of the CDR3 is TGTGCCAGCAGCCCCCAGCGGGGGGCCCCAACGCAGTATTTT.

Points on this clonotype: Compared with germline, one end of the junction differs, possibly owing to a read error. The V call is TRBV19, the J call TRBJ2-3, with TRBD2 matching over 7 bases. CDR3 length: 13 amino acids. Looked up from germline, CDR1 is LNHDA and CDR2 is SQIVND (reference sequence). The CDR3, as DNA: TGTGCCAGTAGTATAGTCGGGGGAGGGCCGGAGATTTTT. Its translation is CASSIVGGGPEIF.

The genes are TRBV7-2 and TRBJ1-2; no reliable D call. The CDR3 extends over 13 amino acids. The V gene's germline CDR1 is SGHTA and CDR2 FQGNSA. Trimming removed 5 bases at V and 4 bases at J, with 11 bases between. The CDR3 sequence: CASSPGSTYGYTF. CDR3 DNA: TGTGCCAGCAGCCCTGGGTCCACCTATGGCTACACCTTC.

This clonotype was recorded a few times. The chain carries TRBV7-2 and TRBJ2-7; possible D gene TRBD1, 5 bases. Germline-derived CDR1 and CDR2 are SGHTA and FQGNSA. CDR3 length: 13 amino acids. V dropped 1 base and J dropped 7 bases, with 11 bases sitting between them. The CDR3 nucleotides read TGTGCCAGCAGCTTAGAGGGGTGGTGGGAGCAGTACTTC. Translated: CASSLEGWWEQYF.

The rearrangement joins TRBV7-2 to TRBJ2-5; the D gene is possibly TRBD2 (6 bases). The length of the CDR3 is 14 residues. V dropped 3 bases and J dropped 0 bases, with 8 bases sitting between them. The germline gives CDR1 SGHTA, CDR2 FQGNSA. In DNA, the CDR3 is TGTGCCAGCAGCTTGACTAGGTACCAAGAGACCCAGTACTTC. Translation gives CASSLTRYQETQYF.

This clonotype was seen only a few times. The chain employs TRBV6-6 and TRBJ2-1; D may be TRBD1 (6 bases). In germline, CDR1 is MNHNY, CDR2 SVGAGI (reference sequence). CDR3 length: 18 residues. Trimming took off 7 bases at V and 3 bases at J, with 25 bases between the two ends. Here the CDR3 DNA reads TGTGCCAGCAACCCGTACCAGTCTTGGGGCAGGGGCTACAATGAGCAGTTCTTC. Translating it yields CASNPYQSWGRGYNEQFF.

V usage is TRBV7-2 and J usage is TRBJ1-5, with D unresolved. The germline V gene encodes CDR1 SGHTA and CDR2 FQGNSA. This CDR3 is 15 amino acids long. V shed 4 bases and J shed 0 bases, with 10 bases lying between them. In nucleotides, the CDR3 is TGTGCCAGCAGCTCGACTGGAAATAGCAATCAGCCCCAGCATTTT. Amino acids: CASSSTGNSNQPQHF.